The TCR beta chain under discussion was sequenced for a study of control samples from healthy donors and cancer patients. This table comes from immunoSEQ multiplex PCR, and its TCRdb copy is limited to in-frame clones, with some not included. This table holds over 200,000 clones, approximately 80% found once. Deletions cut 5 bases from V and 9 bases from J, with 14 bases between. The CDR3 extends over 13 amino acids. Germline values: CDR1 MRHNA, CDR2 SNTAGT. The sequence was obtained from an older woman with lung cancer. Sequencing was performed on PBMCs. The chain joins TRBV6-4 to TRBJ2-1; no firm D call. CDR3 bases: TGTGCCAGCAGTTCGGTAAGCGATGCTGAGCAGTTCTTC. It translates to CASSSVSDAEQFF.